These T cell receptor beta chains were read from a single sample in a study. TCRdb re-derived calls from the 5' RACE reads in MiXCR, one entry per CDR3 protein. The sample yields about 7,200 distinct CDR3 sequences, 35% to 45% seen once. Input material: memory CD4+ T cells sorted from blood. These receptors were taken from a female donor with breast cancer. CDR3s include the opening cysteine and the closing phenylalanine or tryptophan. A D gene is named only where the DNA matches it firmly. Where a row states a size, it is once, few, many or the class of an expanded clone; other rows omit it.

J gene	clone size	D gene	V gene	CDR3 protein	CDR3 DNA
TRBJ2-6	-	TRBD1	TRBV18	CASSPPQGARGANVLTF	TGTGCCAGCTCACCACCTCAGGGGGCAAGAGGGGCCAACGTCCTGACTTTC
TRBJ2-3	few	TRBD2	TRBV20-1	CSARDVGGGDTDTQYF	TGCAGTGCTAGAGATGTGGGCGGGGGGGACACAGATACGCAGTATTTT